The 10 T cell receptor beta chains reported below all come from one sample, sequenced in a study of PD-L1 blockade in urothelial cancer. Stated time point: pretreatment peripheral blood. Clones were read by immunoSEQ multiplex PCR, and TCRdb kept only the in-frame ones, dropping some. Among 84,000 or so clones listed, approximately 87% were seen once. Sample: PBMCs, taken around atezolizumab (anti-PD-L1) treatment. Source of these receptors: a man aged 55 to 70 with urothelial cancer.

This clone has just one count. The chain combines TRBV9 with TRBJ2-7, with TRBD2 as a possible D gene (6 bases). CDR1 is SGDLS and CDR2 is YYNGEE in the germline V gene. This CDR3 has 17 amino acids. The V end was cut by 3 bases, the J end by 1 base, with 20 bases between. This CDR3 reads CASSDLDSGDRSYEQYF. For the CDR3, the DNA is TGTGCCAGCAGCGACCTGGATTCGGGGGACCGGTCCTACGAGCAGTACTTC.

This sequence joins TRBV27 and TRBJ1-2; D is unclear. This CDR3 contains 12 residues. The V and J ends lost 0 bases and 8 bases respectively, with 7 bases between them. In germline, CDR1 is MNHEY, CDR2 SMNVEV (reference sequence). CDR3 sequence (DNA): TGTGCCAGCAGTTTATCAGGAGGCGGCTACACCTTC. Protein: CASSLSGGGYTF.

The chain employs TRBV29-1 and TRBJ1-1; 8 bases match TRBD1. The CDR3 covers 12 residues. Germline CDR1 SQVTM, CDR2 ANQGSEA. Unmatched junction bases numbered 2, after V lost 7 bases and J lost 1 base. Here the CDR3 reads CSADRGNTEAFF. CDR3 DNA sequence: TGCAGCGCCGACAGGGGGAACACTGAAGCTTTCTTT.

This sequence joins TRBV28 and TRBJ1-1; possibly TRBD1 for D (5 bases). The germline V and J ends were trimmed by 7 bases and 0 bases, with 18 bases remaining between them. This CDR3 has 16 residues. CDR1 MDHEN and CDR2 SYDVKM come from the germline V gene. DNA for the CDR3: TGTGCCAGCACCACTAATGCATTGGACATGAACACTGAAGCTTTCTTT. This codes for CASTTNALDMNTEAFF.

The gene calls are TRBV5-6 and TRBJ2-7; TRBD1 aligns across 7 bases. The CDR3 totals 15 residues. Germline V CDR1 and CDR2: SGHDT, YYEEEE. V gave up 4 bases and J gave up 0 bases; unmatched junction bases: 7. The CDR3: CASSHTTGSSYEQYF. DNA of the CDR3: TGTGCCAGCAGCCACACGACAGGGAGCTCCTACGAGCAGTACTTC.

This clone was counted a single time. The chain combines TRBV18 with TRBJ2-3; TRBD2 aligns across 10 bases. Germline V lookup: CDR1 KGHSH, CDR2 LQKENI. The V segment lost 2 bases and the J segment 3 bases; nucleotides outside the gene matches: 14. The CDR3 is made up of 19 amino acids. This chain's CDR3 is CASSPFTAGGLDRTDTQYF. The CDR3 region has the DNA TGTGCCAGCTCACCATTTACAGCGGGAGGGCTTGATCGGACAGATACGCAGTATTTT.

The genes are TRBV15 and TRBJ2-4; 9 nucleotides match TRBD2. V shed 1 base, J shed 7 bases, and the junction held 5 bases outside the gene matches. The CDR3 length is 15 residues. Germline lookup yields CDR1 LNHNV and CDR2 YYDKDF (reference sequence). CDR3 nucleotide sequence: TGTGCCACCAGCAGAGGGCTAGCGGGGCAGAACATTCAGTACTTC. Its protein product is CATSRGLAGQNIQYF.

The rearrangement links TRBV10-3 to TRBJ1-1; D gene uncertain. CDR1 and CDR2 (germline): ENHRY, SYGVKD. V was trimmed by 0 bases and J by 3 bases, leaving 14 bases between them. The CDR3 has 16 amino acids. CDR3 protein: CAISESIRGIDTEAFF. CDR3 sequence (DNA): TGTGCCATCAGTGAGTCGATTCGGGGTATCGACACTGAAGCTTTCTTT.

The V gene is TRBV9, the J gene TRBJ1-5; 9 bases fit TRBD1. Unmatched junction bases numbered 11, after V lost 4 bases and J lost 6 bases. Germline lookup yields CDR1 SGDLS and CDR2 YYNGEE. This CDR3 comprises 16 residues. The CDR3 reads CASSPSGGTGLQPQHF. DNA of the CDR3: TGTGCCAGCAGCCCAAGTGGGGGGACAGGGCTTCAGCCCCAGCATTTT.

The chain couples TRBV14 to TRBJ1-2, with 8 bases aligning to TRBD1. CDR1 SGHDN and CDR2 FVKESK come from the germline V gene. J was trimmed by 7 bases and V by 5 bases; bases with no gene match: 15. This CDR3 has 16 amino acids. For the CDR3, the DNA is TGTGCCAGCAGCTCCCATACAGGGGGAAATTTCTTTGGCTACACCTTC. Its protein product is CASSSHTGGNFFGYTF.